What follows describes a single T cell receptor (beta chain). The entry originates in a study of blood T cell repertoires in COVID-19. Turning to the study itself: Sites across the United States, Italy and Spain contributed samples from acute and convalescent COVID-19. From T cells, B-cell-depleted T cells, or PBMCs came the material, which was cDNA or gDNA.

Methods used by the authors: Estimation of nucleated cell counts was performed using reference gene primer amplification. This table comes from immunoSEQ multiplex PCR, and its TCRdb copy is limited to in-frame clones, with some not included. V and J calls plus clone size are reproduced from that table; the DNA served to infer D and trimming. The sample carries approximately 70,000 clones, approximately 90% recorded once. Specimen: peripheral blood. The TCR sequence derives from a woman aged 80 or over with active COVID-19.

The CDR3: CASSRGLAGGRGQETQYF. DNA of the CDR3: TGTGCCAGCAGCCGTGGACTAGCGGGAGGCCGGGGGCAAGAGACCCAGTACTTC. The J gene is TRBJ2-5, the V gene TRBV9; TRBD2 aligns across 14 bases. Trimming at V came to 4 bases and at J to 2 bases, leaving 10 bases not matched to a gene. Germline V gene lookup returns CDR1 SGDLS and CDR2 YYNGEE. The CDR3 totals 18 residues.